This TCR beta chain was sequenced during a study of blood T cell repertoires in COVID-19. Study information: The United States, Italy and Spain were the sources of the acute and convalescent COVID-19 samples.

The CDR3 extends over 17 amino acids. Germline CDR1 is LGHDT and CDR2 is YNNKEL (reference sequence). V was pared by 1 base and J by 4 bases, with 7 bases of the junction left unmatched. TCRdb's copy holds only in-frame clones and misses some; the assay was immunoSEQ multiplex PCR. The data contain over 200,000 clones, less than 90% of them seen just once; the ten biggest clones take up roughly 4%. The chain has TRBV3-1 (or the pseudogene TRBV3-2) and TRBJ2-2; TRBD1 agrees at 9 bases. The source is a man aged 60 to 69 who had recovered from COVID-19. The specimen was peripheral blood. In DNA form, the CDR3 reads TGTGCCAGCAGCCAAGTGGGGAGACAGGGGGGCACCGGGGAGCTGTTTTTT. This sequence encodes CASSQVGRQGGTGELFF.